This TCR beta chain is drawn from a study of T-cell reconstitution after alpha-beta-depleted transplantation in children (dated by TCRdb to about 2016). Regarding the study in general: Using TCR repertoire profiling, the study quantitatively followed how T-cell immune reconstitution unfolded in children after TCRalphabeta/CD19-depleted allogeneic hematopoietic cell transplantation.

Spanning cysteine to phenylalanine, the CDR3 consists of 13 amino acids. Of the read, only the CDR3 DNA is kept; its 39 bases are in frame from base 1. V is trimmed back by 7 bases and J by 9 bases, and the junction contains 11 bases that no gene match accounts for. Sequences MNHEY (CDR1) and SMNVEV (CDR2) are obtained from the germline V gene (reference sequence). The library was produced with PCR. Sequenced using an Illumina HiSeq 2500. Molecular barcoding was employed in the preparation of TCR libraries, with unique molecular identifiers being used to normalize TCRbeta repertoire quantification. Using fastp at Q25 and MiXCR, TCRdb reprocessed the public reads and kept productive beta chains. When rows share a CDR3 protein, they turn into one entry using the most common DNA and genes. The sample has hundreds of thousands of distinct CDR3 sequences on record, less than 35% of them singletons. 2% to 3% of the sample goes to the ten largest clones.

This clonotype was counted once. The target of this receptor is not known. No base quality values were provided; no much bigger clone lies one nucleotide off. This TCR came from a human donor who donated a stem cell graft to a child with aplastic anemia. The sequence is built from TRBV27 and TRBJ1-1; 7 middle bases align to TRBD1. This material consisted of PBMCs from the stem cell graft donor, taken from the stem cell graft. DNA sequence: TGTGCCAGCACCCGGACAGGTTTAAGGAAAGCTTTCTTT. This encodes CASTRTGLRKAFF.